The rows below give T cell receptor beta chains drawn from one sample of a study of blood T cells in healthy people across ages. TCRdb redid the calling of the 5' RACE reads with MiXCR, one entry per CDR3 protein. This sample has 750,000 or so distinct CDR3 sequences; roughly 25% occur once, and the top ten carry 9.4%. These data were also reused for a study on T cells of mothers and their children.

Input material: blood. The receptor source for this set is a boy younger than 18 in good health. The CDR3 runs from the conserved cysteine through the conserved F or W. The order of the fields is CDR3 length, V gene, clone size, CDR3 protein. The size entry is marked missing in some rows and otherwise reads once, few, many or a size class.

CDR3 length: 13; V gene: TRBV27; clone size: NA; CDR3 protein: CATKGQGEETQYF
CDR3 length: 14; V gene: TRBV29-1; clone size: NA; CDR3 protein: CSYELTGGGETQYF
CDR3 length: 15; V gene: TRBV7-9; clone size: few; CDR3 protein: CASSLGQTMNTEAFF
CDR3 length: 13; V gene: TRBV5-1; clone size: few; CDR3 protein: CASSSVGNTEAFF
CDR3 length: 15; V gene: TRBV5-1; clone size: few; CDR3 protein: CASSLSTGELYEQYF
CDR3 length: 14; V gene: TRBV7-2; clone size: few; CDR3 protein: CASSLIALYNEQFF
CDR3 length: 13; V gene: TRBV7-9; clone size: NA; CDR3 protein: CASGLAGSPEQYF
CDR3 length: 15; V gene: TRBV7-2; clone size: NA; CDR3 protein: CASSRTTGREETQYF
CDR3 length: 14; V gene: TRBV29-1; clone size: few; CDR3 protein: CSVGTGPAVPEQFF
CDR3 length: 15; V gene: TRBV29-1; clone size: NA; CDR3 protein: CSVEDFPLDRDEQFF
CDR3 length: 13; V gene: TRBV6-5; clone size: NA; CDR3 protein: CASRRSGINEQFF
CDR3 length: 15; V gene: TRBV5-1; clone size: few; CDR3 protein: CASSLPWTSTDTQYF
CDR3 length: 15; V gene: TRBV4-1; clone size: few; CDR3 protein: CASSPGGQGAYGYTF
CDR3 length: 15; V gene: TRBV28; clone size: NA; CDR3 protein: CASSTYAATNEKLFF
CDR3 length: 17; V gene: TRBV20-1; clone size: NA; CDR3 protein: CSARPDLTSTRTDTQYF
CDR3 length: 14; V gene: TRBV5-1; clone size: NA; CDR3 protein: CASSPGGQGGEQYF
CDR3 length: 12; V gene: TRBV5-6; clone size: NA; CDR3 protein: CASTISSYEQYF
CDR3 length: 15; V gene: TRBV10-3; clone size: few; CDR3 protein: CAISASGEFYNEQFF